Listed below are T cell receptor beta chains from one sample, sequenced in a study of cytomegalovirus exposure and HLA in healthy donors. The protocol was immunoSEQ multiplex PCR, while the TCRdb copy is restricted to in-frame clones and leaves out a portion. Counted here are 80,000 or so clones, 70% to 80% occurring once; the ten biggest clones make up 3% to 3.5%. Input material: PBMCs. The receptors originated from a man in his forties in good health and CMV-seronegative. Each CDR3 is given with its conserved first and last residue. The D gene is left open where the match is weak. Clone size is not always given. Where it is, it says once, few, many or a class for expanded clones.

clone size	V gene	D gene	J gene	CDR3 protein	CDR3 DNA
-	TRBV6-5	-	TRBJ1-2	CASSYMPRLDYGYTF	TGTGCCAGCAGTTACATGCCCAGGCTTGACTATGGCTACACCTTC
-	TRBV21-1	-	TRBJ2-4	CASSKEWGGHKNIQYF	TGTGCCAGCAGCAAAGAGTGGGGCGGACACAAAAACATTCAGTACTTC
-	TRBV7-3	-	TRBJ2-2	CASSLSGEVTGELFF	TGTGCCAGCAGCTTATCTGGGGAGGTCACCGGGGAGCTGTTTTTT
-	TRBV4-2	TRBD1	TRBJ2-7	CASSQDLGTGGPYEQYF	TGTGCCAGCAGCCAAGATCTTGGGACAGGGGGCCCCTACGAGCAGTACTTC
-	TRBV19	TRBD1	TRBJ2-5	CASNTGTGGGETQYF	TGTGCCAGTAACACCGGGACAGGGGGCGGTGAGACCCAGTACTTC
-	TRBV7-9	TRBD1	TRBJ2-7	CSSSSFFTGEYSYEQYF	TGTTCCAGCAGCTCGTTCTTTACAGGGGAATACTCCTACGAGCAGTACTTC
-	TRBV19	-	TRBJ2-7	CASSIGAVSYEQYF	TGTGCCAGTAGTATAGGGGCAGTCTCCTACGAGCAGTACTTC
-	TRBV5-1	-	TRBJ1-6	CASSLGLPRTIYNSPLHF	TGCGCCAGCAGCTTGGGCCTTCCCCGGACAATTTATAATTCACCCCTCCACTTT
-	TRBV6-1	TRBD1	TRBJ1-2	CASIGTGDYGYTF	TGTGCCAGCATTGGGACAGGGGACTATGGCTACACCTTC
-	TRBV4-1	-	TRBJ1-1	CASSRPGTSSEAFF	TGCGCCAGCAGCCGACCAGGGACTTCATCTGAAGCTTTCTTT
few	TRBV11-2	TRBD2	TRBJ2-5	CASSLDGYGTSGSGEQYF	TGTGCCAGCAGCTTAGATGGTTATGGGACTAGCGGGTCTGGAGAGCAGTACTTC
few	TRBV13	-	TRBJ2-3	CASSLGFSGGTDTQYF	TGTGCCAGCAGCTTAGGTTTTTCGGGGGGCACAGATACGCAGTATTTT
-	TRBV4-1	TRBD1	TRBJ2-5	CASSPGTGGRETQYF	TGCGCCAGCAGCCCCGGGACAGGGGGTAGAGAGACCCAGTACTTC
-	TRBV10-3	TRBD1	TRBJ2-1	CAIRLGQGRGNEQFF	TGTGCCATCAGGCTCGGACAGGGGAGAGGCAATGAGCAGTTCTTC
-	TRBV5-1	TRBD2	TRBJ2-7	CASSLASTSGESILGEQYF	TGCGCCAGCAGCTTGGCGTCGACTAGCGGGGAGTCCATTTTAGGGGAGCAGTACTTC
-	TRBV14	-	TRBJ2-7	CASSPGLAYYYEQYF	TGTGCCAGCAGCCCGGGTTTAGCCTACTACTACGAGCAGTACTTC
-	TRBV6-6	-	TRBJ2-1	CASSFRGRGDNEQFF	TGTGCCAGCAGTTTCCGGGGCAGGGGGGATAATGAGCAGTTCTTC
-	TRBV19	TRBD1	TRBJ1-2	CASTDRGRLTGYTF	TGTGCCAGTACGGACAGGGGGCGATTGACCGGCTACACCTTC
-	TRBV9	-	TRBJ2-2	CASSVVEGVGELFF	TGTGCCAGCAGCGTAGTAGAGGGGGTCGGGGAGCTGTTTTTT
-	TRBV4-1	-	TRBJ1-1	CASSQGPRGNTEAFF	TGCGCCAGCAGCCAAGGTCCCAGGGGGAACACTGAAGCTTTCTTT
-	TRBV4-1	-	TRBJ2-3	CASSQPTSASTDTQYF	TGCGCCAGCAGCCAGCCGACTAGTGCTAGCACAGATACGCAGTATTTT
once	TRBV6-1	TRBD1	TRBJ2-1	CASSVTGVSYNEQFF	TGTGCCAGCAGTGTGACAGGGGTCTCCTACAATGAGCAGTTCTTC
-	TRBV2	TRBD2	TRBJ2-5	CASSEHGGRRVYF	TGTGCCAGCAGTGAACATGGCGGGAGAAGAGTATACTTC
-	TRBV19	TRBD1	TRBJ2-2	CASSMGQGGRTGELFF	TGTGCCAGTAGTATGGGACAGGGAGGTCGGACCGGGGAGCTGTTTTTT
-	TRBV11-2	-	TRBJ2-1	CASSSIRGSSYNEQFF	TGTGCCAGCAGTTCAATCCGGGGGAGCTCCTACAATGAGCAGTTCTTC
once	TRBV5-4	TRBD1	TRBJ2-7	CASSPAGQGVDEQYF	TGTGCCAGCAGCCCGGCTGGACAGGGCGTTGACGAGCAGTACTTC
-	TRBV2	TRBD2	TRBJ2-3	CASNERREVTDTQYF	TGTGCCAGCAATGAACGGCGGGAGGTCACAGATACGCAGTATTTT
-	TRBV7-9	-	TRBJ2-4	CSSSTGENIQYF	TGTTCCTCCTCCACTGGAGAAAACATTCAGTACTTC
few	TRBV5-1	-	TRBJ1-1	CASSLMGGSGETEAFF	TGCGCCAGCAGCTTGATGGGGGGTTCGGGAGAAACTGAAGCTTTCTTT
-	TRBV6-1	TRBD1	TRBJ1-2	CASRIPGTDGYTF	TGTGCCAGCAGGATCCCGGGGACAGATGGCTACACCTTC
-	TRBV2	-	TRBJ2-2	CASSGRVSTGELFF	TGTGCCAGCAGTGGGAGGGTATCCACCGGGGAGCTGTTTTTT
-	TRBV9	-	TRBJ2-5	CASSVGRLRETQYF	TGTGCCAGCAGCGTGGGGAGACTAAGGGAGACCCAGTACTTC
-	TRBV5-6	-	TRBJ2-3	CASSLGQDTQYF	TGTGCCAGCAGCTTGGGTCAGGATACGCAGTATTTT
-	TRBV28	TRBD2	TRBJ2-3	CASRFAGGGDTQYF	TGTGCCAGCAGGTTCGCGGGGGGGGGAGATACGCAGTATTTT
-	TRBV7-6	TRBD1	TRBJ2-5	CASSLESQGAGETQYF	TGTGCCAGCAGCTTAGAGTCACAGGGGGCAGGGGAGACCCAGTACTTC
-	TRBV7-9	TRBD2	TRBJ2-5	CASSQGTSGGIQETQYF	TGTGCCAGCAGCCAGGGGACTAGCGGGGGCATACAAGAGACCCAGTACTTC
-	TRBV29-1	TRBD1	TRBJ1-6	CSVAIGTGGSPLHF	TGCAGCGTTGCTATCGGGACAGGGGGCTCACCCCTCCACTTT
few	TRBV9	TRBD1	TRBJ2-5	CASSAGQPQETQYF	TGTGCCAGCAGCGCGGGACAGCCCCAAGAGACCCAGTACTTC
-	TRBV4-2	-	TRBJ2-3	CASSQVAGSTDTQYF	TGTGCCAGCAGCCAAGTGGCAGGCTCCACAGATACGCAGTATTTT
-	TRBV2	-	TRBJ1-1	CASSEKRGGGRNTEAFF	TGTGCCAGCAGTGAAAAGAGAGGGGGGGGTCGGAACACTGAAGCTTTCTTT
-	TRBV7-9	-	TRBJ1-2	CASSLWDMDGYTF	TGTGCCAGCAGCTTATGGGACATGGATGGCTACACCTTC
-	TRBV6-5	-	TRBJ2-7	CASSYSRGHSYEQYF	TGTGCCAGCAGTTACTCGCGGGGGCACTCCTACGAGCAGTACTTC
-	TRBV10-1	-	TRBJ2-3	CASSERSGVGDTQYF	TGCGCCAGCAGTGAACGTTCGGGGGTTGGGGATACGCAGTATTTT
once	TRBV11-2	TRBD2	TRBJ2-1	CASSLERGGLNEQFF	TGTGCCAGCAGCTTAGAACGGGGGGGCCTGAATGAGCAGTTCTTC
-	TRBV11-2	TRBD1	TRBJ1-3	CASSLDGTAATGNTIYF	TGTGCCAGCAGCTTAGATGGGACAGCCGCCACTGGAAACACCATATATTTT
-	TRBV5-6	-	TRBJ1-4	CASSLPDSTEKLFF	TGTGCCAGCAGCCTCCCGGACAGCACTGAAAAACTGTTTTTT
-	TRBV19	TRBD1	TRBJ2-2	CASTGQGVVREPTTGELFF	TGTGCCAGTACTGGACAGGGGGTTGTTCGGGAACCGACCACCGGGGAGCTGTTTTTT
-	TRBV12-2	-	TRBJ2-7	CASRLAPACNWRDWSHYEQYF	TGTGCAAGTCGCTTAGCGCCGGCTTGCAATTGGAGGGACTGGAGTCACTACGAGCAGTACTTC
few	TRBV4-1	-	TRBJ2-7	CASSPRGGGPSSYEQYF	TGCGCCAGCAGCCCCCGAGGGGGAGGGCCGAGTTCCTACGAGCAGTACTTC
few	TRBV2	TRBD1	TRBJ1-5	CASNTEGAPGNQPQHF	TGTGCCAGCAATACTGAGGGGGCGCCGGGCAATCAGCCCCAGCATTTT
-	TRBV7-9	-	TRBJ1-1	CASSYERTEAFF	TGTGCCAGCAGCTACGAGCGCACTGAAGCTTTCTTT
-	TRBV14	-	TRBJ1-3	CASSQASRFGVSGNTIYF	TGTGCCAGCAGCCAAGCCTCTCGATTTGGAGTCTCTGGAAACACCATATATTTT
-	TRBV7-8	-	TRBJ1-5	CASSLVARGRGQPQHF	TGTGCCAGCAGCTTAGTTGCCAGGGGTAGGGGTCAGCCCCAGCATTTT
-	TRBV19	TRBD2	TRBJ2-2	CASSKRGANTGELFF	TGTGCCAGTAGCAAGCGGGGGGCTAACACCGGGGAGCTGTTTTTT
few	TRBV4-1	TRBD1	TRBJ1-1	CASSQPGQGFIGTEAFF	TGCGCCAGCAGCCAACCGGGACAGGGGTTTATTGGCACTGAAGCTTTCTTT
-	TRBV6-4	-	TRBJ1-5	CASSVTEGNQPQHF	TGTGCCAGCAGTGTTACAGAAGGCAATCAGCCCCAGCATTTT
-	TRBV6-5	TRBD1	TRBJ1-4	CASGDSGTGRQKLFF	TGTGCCAGCGGGGACTCCGGGACAGGGCGTCAAAAACTGTTTTTT
-	TRBV5-1	-	TRBJ2-1	CASSLVGIAGGNNEQFF	TGCGCCAGCAGCTTGGTAGGTATCGCGGGCGGGAACAATGAGCAGTTCTTC
-	TRBV27	-	TRBJ1-2	CASSFLGQTYGYTF	TGTGCCAGCAGTTTCCTCGGACAGACCTATGGCTACACCTTC
-	TRBV6-1	-	TRBJ2-7	CASTEFYEQYF	TGTGCCAGCACGGAGTTCTACGAGCAGTACTTC